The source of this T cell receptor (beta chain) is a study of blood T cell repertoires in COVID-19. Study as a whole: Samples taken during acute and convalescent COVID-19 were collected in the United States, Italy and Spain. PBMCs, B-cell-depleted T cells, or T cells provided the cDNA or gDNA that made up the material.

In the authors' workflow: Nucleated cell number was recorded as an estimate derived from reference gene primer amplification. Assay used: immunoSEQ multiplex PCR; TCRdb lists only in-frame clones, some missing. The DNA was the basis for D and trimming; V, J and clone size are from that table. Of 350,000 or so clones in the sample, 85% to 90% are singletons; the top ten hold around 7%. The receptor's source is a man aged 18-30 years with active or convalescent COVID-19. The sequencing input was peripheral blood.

The CDR3 here is CASSPTSGGKHNEQFF. The CDR3, as DNA: TGTGCCAGCAGTCCGACTAGCGGGGGGAAACACAATGAGCAGTTCTTC. This sequence joins TRBV6-2 or TRBV6-3 and TRBJ2-1; TRBD2 matches at 13 bases. The germline V gene has CDR1 MNHEY and CDR2 SVGEGT. V trimming: 5 bases; J trimming: 5 bases; junction bases outside the gene matches: 6. CDR3 length equals 16 residues.